The clone carrying this T cell receptor (beta chain) has just a few counts. Its target is unknown. With a J-beta primer mix and a sample-barcoded 5' primer, a second PCR ran about 6 to 11 cycles. TCRdb fed the 5' RACE reads into MiXCR, producing one record per CDR3 protein. The table records 600,000 to 1,000,000 distinct CDR3 sequences, 20% to 25% of them present only once. The CDR3 has 14 amino acids. Germline V gene data show CDR1 as SGHTA and CDR2 as FQGNSA. Trimming pared 2 bases from V and 8 bases from J, leaving 12 bases between. This entry belongs to a study of blood T cells in healthy people across ages. Whole-study results and caveats: There were more naive CD4+ cells and higher diversity in long-lived donors than in aged donors. Naive T cell percentage by flow cytometry tracked strongly with beta diversity.

These same data were also listed under a study on T cells of mothers and their children.

The clonotype was recovered from a boy between 5 and 17 years old in good health. The gene calls are TRBV7-2 and TRBJ1-4, with D unresolved. The material sequenced was blood. CDR3 nucleotides: TGTGCCAGCAGCTTACCCGGGATCAACGAAAAACTGTTTTTT. Amino acid sequence: CASSLPGINEKLFF. Full variable domain (rest looked up from reference TRBV7-2 and TRBJ1-4): GAGVSQSPSNKVTEKGKDVELRCDPISGHTALYWYRQSLGQGLEFLIYFQGNSAPDKSGLPSDRFSAERTGGSVSTLTIQRTQQEDSAVYLCASSLPGINEKLFFGSGTQLSVL.